What follows are 26 T cell receptor beta chains derived from one specimen sequenced in a study of blood T cell repertoires in COVID-19. The protocol was immunoSEQ multiplex PCR, while the TCRdb copy is restricted to in-frame clones and leaves out a portion. The top ten hold 4.6% of the sample, which has some 130,000 clones, about nine tenths seen once. Sample: peripheral blood. Receptors were obtained from a man aged 55 to 69 with COVID-19, enrolled during active disease.

This clone was recorded once. V gene TRBV15 combines with J gene TRBJ2-3, with no clear D. CDR1 is LNHNV and CDR2 is YYDKDF in the germline V gene (reference sequence). The CDR3 totals 14 residues. With 5 bases removed from V and 6 bases from J, the gap between germline ends came to 15 bases. The CDR3 bases are TGTGCCACCAGCTACCGCGGCCTCTACGATACGCAGTATTTT. Translated, it gives CATSYRGLYDTQYF.

The V call is TRBV29-1, the J call TRBJ2-6, with D uncertain. The CDR3 length is 15 residues. V lost 3 bases and J 0 bases, leaving 9 bases between the germline ends. Germline CDR1 is SQVTM and CDR2 is ANQGSEA. The CDR3 DNA reads TGCAGCGTTGATAGTCCTCTCTCTGGGGCCAACGTCCTGACTTTC. This translates into CSVDSPLSGANVLTF.

This clone has only one observation. V gene TRBV6-2 or TRBV6-3 combines with J gene TRBJ1-5; TRBD1 agrees at 7 bases. The V gene's germline CDR1 is MNHEY and CDR2 SVGEGT. The CDR3 runs to 17 residues. Trimming removed 6 bases from V and 1 base from J; junction bases left unmatched: 12. This CDR3 is CASSLRDSQLSNQPQHF. In nucleotides, the CDR3 is TGTGCCAGCAGCCTCCGGGACAGTCAACTAAGCAATCAGCCCCAGCATTTT.

Only one count was recorded for this clone. CDR3 amino acids: CASSLSRGGTGSSPLHF. DNA for the CDR3: TGCGCCAGCAGCCTGTCCCGCGGCGGGACAGGGAGTTCACCCCTCCACTTT. The chain combines TRBV5-1 with TRBJ1-6; 9 bases are shared with TRBD1. The CDR3 loop spans 17 amino acids. Germline loops: CDR1 SGHRS, CDR2 YFSETQ. The V and J ends lost 4 bases and 9 bases, in that order; junction bases with no gene match: 14.

The table lists this clone with a few counts. The chain employs TRBV30 and TRBJ2-1, with D maybe TRBD2 (6 bases). CDR1 is GTSNPN, CDR2 SVGIG, per germline (reference sequence). V was cut by 7 bases and J by 6 bases, with 16 bases left in between. The CDR3 is 13 amino acids. This CDR3 reads CAFSGTPSNEQFF. The CDR3 DNA follows: TGTGCCTTTTCCGGGACTCCCTCCAATGAGCAGTTCTTC.

The chain employs TRBV19 and TRBJ1-2; 7 bases are a match to TRBD1. Losses at the gene ends were 6 bases for V and 7 bases for J; bases not matched to a gene: 5. The CDR3 totals 12 residues. Germline loops: CDR1 LNHDA, CDR2 SQIVND (reference sequence). The CDR3 bases are TGTGCCAGTAGGGCGACAGGGATTGGCTACACCTTC. It codes for CASRATGIGYTF. The full variable domain, rest sourced from reference TRBV19 and TRBJ1-2, is DGGITQSPKYLFRKEGQNVTLSCEQNLNHDAMYWYRQDPGQGLRLIYYSQIVNDFQKGDIAEGYSVSREKKESFPLTVTSAQKNPTAFYLCASRATGIGYTFGSGTRLTVV.

The V and J genes are TRBV7-8 and TRBJ1-5, with 7 bases matching TRBD1. There are 14 residues in the CDR3. Germline assignment: CDR1 SGHVS and CDR2 FQNEAQ. With 5 bases clipped from V and 4 bases from J, the junction kept 5 bases outside the gene matches. The CDR3 spells CASSPGGKNQPQHF. DNA of the CDR3: TGTGCCAGCAGCCCAGGGGGGAAAAATCAGCCCCAGCATTTT.

The J gene is TRBJ1-1, the V gene TRBV2; a weak D match, TRBD1 (6 bases). The CDR3 is 14 amino acids. The germline CDR1 and CDR2 sequences are SNHLY and FYNNEI. Trimming removed 4 bases from V and 0 bases from J, with 9 bases in between. The CDR3 DNA reads as TGTGCCAGCAGTGTGGACAGCTTGAACACTGAAGCTTTCTTT. This gives the protein CASSVDSLNTEAFF. Together with reference TRBV2 and TRBJ1-1, the CDR3 gives the full variable domain: EPEVTQTPSHQVTQMGQEVILRCVPISNHLYFYWYRQILGQKVEFLVSFYNNEISEKSEIFDDQFSVERPDGSNFTLKIRSTKLEDSAMYFCASSVDSLNTEAFFGQGTRLTVV.

The chain combines TRBV30 with TRBJ1-3; 9 bases match TRBD1. The V and J ends lost 4 bases and 4 bases, in that order; junction bases with no gene match: 5. The CDR3 covers 14 residues. Per the germline V gene, CDR1 is GTSNPN and CDR2 is SVGIG (reference sequence). Written as DNA, the CDR3 is TGTGCCTGGAAACCGGGGACAGGGGGAAACACCATATATTTT. Amino acids: CAWKPGTGGNTIYF.

V usage is TRBV6-5 and J usage is TRBJ2-5, with 7 positions matching TRBD2. Germline lookup yields CDR1 MNHEY and CDR2 SVGAGI. V lost 0 bases and J lost 1; bases outside the gene matches: 2. The CDR3 has 15 amino acids. The CDR3 nucleotides read TGTGCCAGCAGTTACTCACTAGCGACCCAAGAGACCCAGTACTTC. It translates to CASSYSLATQETQYF.

V gene TRBV5-8 combines with J gene TRBJ1-5; no clear D. Germline CDR1 reads SGHTS; CDR2 reads YDEGEE. Trimming removed 4 bases at V and 6 bases at J, with 11 bases between. The CDR3 consists of 13 residues. The CDR3 loop is CASSAGESQPQHF. DNA of the CDR3: TGTGCCAGCAGCGCCGGAGAGAGTCAGCCCCAGCATTTT.

The gene calls are TRBV9 and TRBJ2-2, with D possibly being TRBD1 (6 bases). The germline V and J ends were trimmed by 4 bases and 1 base, with 14 bases remaining between them. Germline loops: CDR1 SGDLS, CDR2 YYNGEE. The CDR3 length is 16 residues. CDR3 in DNA: TGTGCCAGCAGCACTCGGGACAAATGGAACACCGGGGAGCTGTTTTTT. Its translation is CASSTRDKWNTGELFF.

The chain recombines TRBV5-5 with TRBJ2-3; 9 bases match TRBD2. The CDR3 spans 15 residues. Per the germline V gene, CDR1 is SGHKS and CDR2 is YYEKEE (reference sequence). V lost 5 bases and J lost 5; bases outside the gene matches: 9. CDR3 region: CASSLAGPEGDTQYF. For the CDR3, the DNA is TGTGCCAGCAGTCTAGCGGGACCCGAGGGAGATACGCAGTATTTT.

The CDR3 sequence is CSADGTSGSYNEQFF. The CDR3 DNA is TGCAGCGCCGACGGGACTAGCGGAAGTTACAATGAGCAGTTCTTC. The chain carries TRBV29-1 and TRBJ2-1; 11 nucleotides align to TRBD2. V was pared by 7 bases and J by 4 bases, with 9 bases of the junction left unmatched. This CDR3 contains 15 residues. Germline V gene data show CDR1 as SQVTM and CDR2 as ANQGSEA.

The V call is TRBV13, the J call TRBJ1-1; D is perhaps TRBD1 (5 bases). Germline assignment: CDR1 PRHDT and CDR2 FYEKMQ (reference sequence). V was cut by 5 bases and J by 0 bases, with 13 bases left in between. The CDR3 has 15 amino acids. The CDR3 bases are TGTGCCAGCAGCACACCTCAGGGCCTGAACACTGAAGCTTTCTTT. It specifies CASSTPQGLNTEAFF.

The chain has TRBV25-1 and TRBJ1-5; 9 bases fit TRBD1. Trimming took 6 bases from V and 0 from J; bases not matched to a gene: 9. Germline-derived CDR1 and CDR2 are MGHDK and SYGVNS. The CDR3 runs to 17 residues. CDR3 sequence: CASSRTGAEYSNQPQHF. The CDR3 DNA reads as TGTGCCAGCAGCAGGACAGGGGCAGAATATAGCAATCAGCCCCAGCATTTT. The full variable domain, with the rest looked up from reference TRBV25-1 and TRBJ1-5, is EADIYQTPRYLVIGTGKKITLECSQTMGHDKMYWYQQDPGMELHLIHYSYGVNSTEKGDLSSESTVSRIRTEHFPLTLESARPSHTSQYLCASSRTGAEYSNQPQHFGDGTRLSIL.

The J gene is TRBJ2-1, the V gene TRBV27; 10 bases are a match to TRBD2. V was pared by 3 bases and J by 7 bases, with 6 bases of the junction left unmatched. Germline V gene lookup returns CDR1 MNHEY and CDR2 SMNVEV (reference sequence). The CDR3 is made up of 15 amino acids. CDR3 coding DNA: TGTGCCAGCAGTTTGACTAGCGGGTACCCGAATGAGCAGTTCTTC. It yields the protein CASSLTSGYPNEQFF.

The J gene is TRBJ2-1, the V gene TRBV28; TRBD2 aligns across 13 bases. Germline-derived CDR1 and CDR2 are MDHEN and SYDVKM. J lost 6 bases, V lost 3 bases, and 5 bases had no gene match. The CDR3 sequence is 16 residues long. The CDR3 reads CASSFQGTSGTNEQFF. In DNA form, the CDR3 reads TGTGCCAGCAGTTTTCAAGGGACTAGCGGGACCAATGAGCAGTTCTTC.

V usage is TRBV5-1 and J usage is TRBJ2-7, with 7 bases aligning to TRBD1. The CDR3 is made up of 14 amino acids. V shed 5 bases and J 1 base; nucleotides not matched to a gene: 6. From germline, CDR1 is SGHRS and CDR2 YFSETQ. For the CDR3, the DNA is TGCGCCAGCAGACCCCGGGACAGTTCCTACGAGCAGTACTTC. This codes for CASRPRDSSYEQYF.

The gene calls are TRBV7-9 and TRBJ1-1, with no clear D. Trimming cost V 5 bases and J 7 bases, with 11 bases left between them. Germline assignment: CDR1 SEHNR and CDR2 FQNEAQ (reference sequence). The length of the CDR3 is 12 residues. CDR3 DNA: TGTGCCAGCAGCCGGGTGGCGGGTGAAGCTTTCTTT. Protein: CASSRVAGEAFF.

The gene calls are TRBV2 and TRBJ2-7, with D possibly TRBD2 on 5 matching bases. CDR1 is SNHLY, CDR2 FYNNEI, per germline. The V end was cut by 0 bases, the J end by 1 base, with 13 bases between. This CDR3 has 16 amino acids. The CDR3 loop is CASSEALQGGSYEQYF. In nucleotides, the CDR3 is TGTGCCAGCAGTGAAGCGCTTCAAGGCGGGTCCTACGAGCAGTACTTC.

The rearrangement joins TRBV25-1 to TRBJ2-2, with D unresolved. V was cut by 0 bases and J by 7 bases, with 6 bases left in between. This CDR3 has 13 residues. The germline V gene encodes CDR1 MGHDK and CDR2 SYGVNS. CDR3 in amino acids: CASSEYGFGELFF. The CDR3 nucleotides read TGTGCCAGCAGTGAATACGGGTTCGGGGAGCTGTTTTTT.

The CDR3 here is CASSVAAGTENEKLFF. The DNA for the CDR3 is TGTGCCAGCAGCGTAGCAGCTGGGACAGAGAATGAAAAACTGTTTTTT. The gene calls are TRBV9 and TRBJ1-4; TRBD1 matches at 7 bases. This CDR3 comprises 16 residues. CDR1 is SGDLS and CDR2 is YYNGEE in the germline V gene. The V gene end was trimmed by 0 bases and the J gene end by 5 bases; junction bases not matched to a gene: 7.

The V call is TRBV7-9, the J call TRBJ2-1; TRBD2 matches 9 bases. Looked up from germline, CDR1 is SEHNR and CDR2 is FQNEAQ (reference sequence). The ends lost 0 bases at V and 9 bases at J; junction bases unmatched: 3. CDR3 length: 14 residues. This CDR3 is CASSLAQTSGEQFF. CDR3 sequence (DNA): TGTGCCAGCAGCTTAGCGCAGACTAGCGGTGAGCAGTTCTTC.

The V and J genes are TRBV27 and TRBJ2-7; D gene uncertain. Germline loops: CDR1 MNHEY, CDR2 SMNVEV (reference sequence). The V end was cut by 2 bases, the J end by 6 bases, with 11 bases between. The CDR3 has 13 residues. CDR3 DNA: TGTGCCAGCAGTTTAAGCAGGAAGATCGAGCAGTACTTC. Its protein product is CASSLSRKIEQYF.

The CDR3 loop reads CASSQEAENNEQFF. DNA of the CDR3: TGTGCCAGCAGCCAAGAGGCAGAAAACAATGAGCAGTTCTTC. The chain joins TRBV4-2 to TRBJ2-1, with no clear D. CDR1 LGHNA and CDR2 YNFKEQ come from the germline V gene. Trimming left V 0 bases short and J 5 bases short, with 8 bases between. The CDR3 sequence is 14 residues long.